This TCR beta chain stems from a study of CD8+CD57+ T cells in acquired aplastic anemia. Patients sequenced had flow cytometry evidence of CD8+CD57+ cell expansion. Researchers used genomic DNA as the template to profile TCR beta VDJ and CDR3. Each CDR3 protein is one row after TCRdb ran MiXCR on the reads. This table has under 200,000 distinct CDR3 sequences, about 45% appearing once. The V end lost 3 bases, the J end lost 7 bases, and 10 bases lay between the germline ends. This CDR3 spans 13 amino acids. Germline assignment: CDR1 SNHLY and CDR2 FYNNEI. The sample comprised sorted CD4+, CD8+, or CD8+CD57+ T cells (not recorded which) from PBMCs. The J gene is TRBJ1-5, the V gene TRBV2; the D is unclear. The origin of this receptor is a human donor with aplastic anemia. The CDR3 loop reads CASSDIANQPQHF. Written as DNA, the CDR3 is TGTGCCAGCAGTGATATAGCCAACCAGCCCCAGCATTTT.